The source of this T cell receptor beta chain is a study of blood T cell repertoires in COVID-19. Study as a whole: Acute-phase and convalescent COVID-19 samples originated in the United States, Italy and Spain. Sample material is recorded as cDNA or gDNA derived from T cells, B-cell-depleted T cells, or PBMCs.

How the authors handled the data: Scientists estimated how many nucleated cells there were by amplifying reference gene primers. This table comes from immunoSEQ multiplex PCR, and its TCRdb copy is limited to in-frame clones, with some not included. From that table come the V and J calls and clone size; the DNA was used to work out D and trimming. The table shows 250,000 or so clones, with 85% occurring only once. The length of the CDR3 is 15 residues. The germline V gene has CDR1 SGHDT and CDR2 YYEEEE. The trim removed 2 bases at V and 5 bases at J, leaving 1 base unmatched. V and J are TRBV5-6 and TRBJ1-4, with 12 bases identical to TRBD1. Source material: peripheral blood. This clonotype was obtained from a woman aged 60 to 75 with active or convalescent COVID-19. CDR3 nucleotides: TGTGCCAGCAGCTTCGGGACAGGGGGCAATGAAAAACTGTTTTTT. Translation gives CASSFGTGGNEKLFF.